One sample yielded the 14 T cell receptor beta chains listed below, sequenced in a study of cytomegalovirus exposure and HLA in healthy donors. PCR amplification relied on 60 Vbeta primers (plus 13 Jbeta primers). The data were produced by immunoSEQ multiplex PCR, yet TCRdb's version contains in-frame clones alone and is incomplete. The sample lists about 190,000 clones; roughly 80% were seen once. The sample was PBMCs. The source of these receptors is a woman under 30 in good health and CMV-seronegative.

The J gene is TRBJ1-1, the V gene TRBV28, with D unresolved. Germline V gene data show CDR1 as MDHEN and CDR2 as SYDVKM. This CDR3 contains 11 residues. Trimming stripped 5 bases from V and 3 bases from J, with 4 bases between. The CDR3 loop reads CASSLDTEAFF. For the CDR3, the DNA is TGTGCCAGCAGTCTCGACACTGAAGCTTTCTTT.

The gene calls are TRBV7-6 and TRBJ1-2; D unresolved. Trimming took off 5 bases at V and 0 bases at J, with 4 bases between the two ends. The CDR3 has 12 residues. Germline V gene sequence: CDR1 SGHVS, CDR2 FNYEAQ. The CDR3 reads CASSPANYGYTF. In DNA form, the CDR3 reads TGTGCCAGCAGCCCGGCTAACTATGGCTACACCTTC.

The rearrangement joins TRBV28 to TRBJ2-3, with 11 nucleotides matching TRBD1. The germline V gene encodes CDR1 MDHEN and CDR2 SYDVKM. The ends lost 8 bases at V and 9 bases at J; junction bases unmatched: 7. This CDR3 spans 13 amino acids. For the CDR3, the DNA is TGTGCCAGCCGGGACAGGGGGATATCAACGCAGTATTTT. It translates to CASRDRGISTQYF.

This chain links TRBV19 with TRBJ1-1; weak D call: TRBD1 (6 bases). The germline V gene encodes CDR1 LNHDA and CDR2 SQIVND (reference sequence). The germline V and J ends were trimmed by 2 bases and 7 bases, with 14 bases remaining between them. The CDR3 has 14 amino acids. CDR3: CASSINRVQDEAFF. The CDR3, as DNA: TGTGCCAGTAGTATAAACAGGGTTCAAGATGAAGCTTTCTTT.

This CDR3 is CASSPADRVLTGELFF. CDR3 bases: TGTGCCAGCAGTCCCGCCGACAGGGTTCTAACCGGGGAGCTGTTTTTT. The J gene is TRBJ2-2, the V gene TRBV28; TRBD1 matches at 7 bases. The CDR3 loop spans 16 amino acids. V shed 5 bases, J shed 5 bases, and the junction held 11 bases outside the gene matches. Germline CDR1 reads MDHEN; CDR2 reads SYDVKM.

This sequence joins TRBV7-9 and TRBJ2-4, with 7 nucleotides matching TRBD2. Losses at the gene ends were 3 bases for V and 0 bases for J; bases not matched to a gene: 11. The CDR3 has 18 residues. CDR1 and CDR2 (germline): SEHNR, FQNEAQ (reference sequence). In DNA form, the CDR3 reads TGTGCCAGCAGCTTCATTGGGGGGGGTGTCCTAGCCAAAAACATTCAGTACTTC. Translated: CASSFIGGGVLAKNIQYF.

The CDR3: CASSLWGDTNYGYTF. CDR3 coding DNA: TGTGCCAGCAGCTTATGGGGGGATACTAACTATGGCTACACCTTC. The V and J genes are TRBV7-9 and TRBJ1-2, with D maybe TRBD1 (5 bases). Trimming shortened V by 2 bases and J by 0 bases, and 10 bases separated the two germline ends. The germline CDR1 and CDR2 sequences are SEHNR and FQNEAQ (reference sequence). The CDR3 spans 15 residues. Drawing the rest from reference TRBV7-9 and TRBJ1-2, the complete variable domain is DTGVSQNPRHKITKRGQNVTFRCDPISEHNRLYWYRQTLGQGPEFLTYFQNEAQLEKSRLLSDRFSAERPKGSFSTLEIQRTEQGDSAMYLCASSLWGDTNYGYTFGSGTRLTVV.

The CDR3 sequence is CSVNPGGPGVTEAFF. DNA for the CDR3: TGCAGCGTTAATCCCGGTGGACCGGGGGTCACTGAAGCTTTCTTT. V gene TRBV29-1 combines with J gene TRBJ1-1, with D possibly being TRBD1 (5 bases). Germline V gene data show CDR1 as SQVTM and CDR2 as ANQGSEA. The CDR3 consists of 15 residues. V lost 5 bases and J 4 bases, leaving 20 bases between the germline ends.

This clone came up once. J is TRBJ1-2 and V is TRBV7-9; 9 nucleotides agree with TRBD1. Germline trimming cut 7 bases from V and 8 bases from J; bases unmatched to any gene: 2. The CDR3 covers 11 residues. Germline loops: CDR1 SEHNR, CDR2 FQNEAQ (reference sequence). CDR3 nucleotides: TGTGCCAGCATCGGACAGGGGGGCTACACCTTC. Translating gives CASIGQGGYTF. Looking up the rest from reference TRBV7-9 and TRBJ1-2 gives the full variable domain: DTGVSQNPRHKITKRGQNVTFRCDPISEHNRLYWYRQTLGQGPEFLTYFQNEAQLEKSRLLSDRFSAERPKGSFSTLEIQRTEQGDSAMYLCASIGQGGYTFGSGTRLTVV.

This clone was detected only once. J is TRBJ1-1 and V is TRBV19, with D unresolved. CDR3 length equals 12 residues. Germline V gene lookup returns CDR1 LNHDA and CDR2 SQIVND (reference sequence). V was cut by 3 bases and J by 8 bases, with 10 bases left in between. DNA for the CDR3: TGTGCCAGTAGTATGGTTGGGGAGGAAGCTTTCTTT. Translated: CASSMVGEEAFF.

The V gene is TRBV28, the J gene TRBJ2-7; 8 nucleotides agree with TRBD2. V shed 11 bases, J shed 2 bases, and the junction held 11 bases outside the gene matches. Per germline, CDR1 MDHEN and CDR2 SYDVKM. This CDR3 is built from 14 residues. CDR3 loop: CASHNSGTPYEQYF. The CDR3 DNA is TGTGCCTCACACAATAGCGGGACCCCCTACGAGCAGTACTTC.

The chain uses TRBV7-9 and TRBJ2-7, with 7 bases that match TRBD1. This CDR3 contains 14 residues. Germline-derived CDR1 and CDR2 are SEHNR and FQNEAQ (reference sequence). V lost 3 bases to trimming and J lost 0 bases; unmatched junction nucleotides: 2. The CDR3 sequence is CASSLGQSSYEQYF. In DNA form, the CDR3 reads TGTGCCAGCAGCTTGGGACAGAGCTCCTACGAGCAGTACTTC.

J is TRBJ1-6 and V is TRBV2; D unresolved. The CDR3 runs 14 residues. Trimming shortened V by 6 bases and J by 11 bases, and 17 bases separated the two germline ends. Germline V gives CDR1 SNHLY, CDR2 FYNNEI. The CDR3 nucleotides read TGTGCCAGCAGGGGAGACCCTAACGTTCCACCCCTCCACTTT. It translates to CASRGDPNVPPLHF.

V gene TRBV10-3 combines with J gene TRBJ2-1; D is unclear. The germline CDR1 and CDR2 sequences are ENHRY and SYGVKD. The V end was cut by 2 bases, the J end by 1 base, with 12 bases between. This CDR3 has 16 residues. This chain's CDR3 is CAISEREGVSYNEQFF. CDR3 nucleotides: TGTGCCATCAGTGAGCGTGAAGGAGTATCCTACAATGAGCAGTTCTTC.